Below are 7 T cell receptor beta chains sequenced from a single sample in a study of Ad26.COV2.S vaccination and SARS-CoV-2 variants. Only in-frame clones appear in the TCRdb table, and some are missing; sequencing was by immunoSEQ multiplex PCR. The profile shows about 440,000 clones, 87% of them singletons. The treatment here: around 19 received Ad26.COV2.S at low or high dose, single or two shots; 5 received placebo; per-sample allocation not given. The investigators took samples on day 63 after the first vaccine or placebo injection. Sequencing used peripheral blood, obtained in a trial of Ad26.COV2.S vaccine versus placebo. These receptor sequences come from a person aged 18-65 years who received the Ad26.COV2.S COVID-19 vaccine or a placebo.

This chain links TRBV5-1 with TRBJ2-4; 11 bases align to TRBD2. Losses at the gene ends were 1 base for V and 7 bases for J; bases not matched to a gene: 7. The CDR3 runs to 16 residues. From germline, CDR1 is SGHRS and CDR2 YFSETQ. CDR3 in DNA: TGCGCCAGCAGCTTGTACTCAGGGACTAGCGGCAACATTCAGTACTTC. Protein: CASSLYSGTSGNIQYF. Drawing the rest from reference TRBV5-1 and TRBJ2-4, the complete variable domain is KAGVTQTPRYLIKTRGQQVTLSCSPISGHRSVSWYQQTPGQGLQFLFEYFSETQRNKGNFPGRFSGRQFSNSRSEMNVSTLELGDSALYLCASSLYSGTSGNIQYFGAGTRLSVL.

The chain couples TRBV9 to TRBJ1-4, with 9 bases fitting TRBD1. The CDR3 is made up of 16 amino acids. CDR1 is SGDLS, CDR2 YYNGEE, per germline. V was pared by 4 bases and J by 8 bases, with 12 bases of the junction left unmatched. The CDR3 reads CASSLSGGQGREKLFF. The CDR3 nucleotides read TGTGCCAGCAGCCTTTCCGGGGGACAGGGCCGGGAAAAACTGTTTTTT.

Turning to this clone: This CDR3 is also generated by other DNA sequences in the sample. The genes are TRBV27 and TRBJ2-7; 8 nucleotides agree with TRBD1. Germline V gives CDR1 MNHEY, CDR2 SMNVEV (reference sequence). V lost 6 bases to trimming and J lost 1 base; unmatched junction nucleotides: 2. The CDR3 extends over 13 amino acids. CDR3 sequence: CASRRQGSYEQYF. The CDR3, as DNA: TGTGCCAGCAGAAGACAGGGGTCCTACGAGCAGTACTTC.

This clone was seen ten or more times. The chain has TRBV5-4 and TRBJ2-4; D unclear. V was clipped by 0 bases and J by 1 base, with 8 bases between them. This CDR3 has 15 amino acids. The V gene's germline CDR1 is SGHNT and CDR2 YYREEE (reference sequence). The CDR3 nucleotides read TGTGCCAGCAGCTTGGCACGGTTGGCCAAAAACATTCAGTACTTC. This encodes CASSLARLAKNIQYF.

This clone was observed a single time. This chain links TRBV6-5 with TRBJ2-7, with D perhaps TRBD1 or TRBD2 (6 bases each). The V and J ends lost 6 bases and 6 bases respectively, with 15 bases between them. The CDR3 loop spans 13 amino acids. CDR1 is MNHEY and CDR2 is SVGAGI in the germline V gene. This chain's CDR3 is CASRKGGTPEQYF. CDR3 nucleotides: TGTGCCAGCAGAAAAGGGGGGACCCCCGAGCAGTACTTC.

The J gene is TRBJ2-2, the V gene TRBV24-1; D not resolved. The CDR3 is made up of 15 amino acids. V lost 4 bases, J lost 6 bases, and 14 bases lay in between. Germline V gives CDR1 KGHDR, CDR2 SFDVKD. CDR3 DNA sequence: TGTGCCACCAGTGACCACCCCAAGGGCCCCGGGGAGCTGTTTTTT. Its translation: CATSDHPKGPGELFF.

The CDR3 sequence: CASSGGGRTDTQYF. CDR3 in DNA: TGTGCCAGCAGCGGCGGCGGGAGAACAGATACGCAGTATTTT. The chain employs TRBV28 and TRBJ2-3; 7 bases fit TRBD2. The V gene's germline CDR1 is MDHEN and CDR2 SYDVKM. This CDR3 is 14 amino acids long. Losses at the gene ends were 6 bases for V and 3 bases for J; bases not matched to a gene: 6.